This TCR beta chain was identified during a study of T cells in localized non-small cell lung cancer. Whole-study results and caveats: Measurement of T cell clonality placed uninvolved adjacent lung highest, above the level in tumor.

Regarding this clone: Its cognate antigen is unknown.

The method was immunoSEQ multiplex PCR; TCRdb's version includes in-frame clones alone and lacks a portion of them. The sample shows approximately 60,000 clones, about 90% of them seen only once. CDR3 length: 13 residues. CDR1 SGHTA and CDR2 FQGNSA come from the germline V gene. Between the trimmed V and J ends, which lost 11 bases and 3 bases, there was a span of 16 bases. The rearrangement joins TRBV7-2 to TRBJ1-2, with D maybe TRBD1 (6 bases). This clonotype was obtained from a woman aged 40 to 75 with stage I lung adenocarcinoma. This specimen consisted of peripheral blood, obtained before any cancer treatment. CDR3 region: CAARGEAYYGYTF. The CDR3 nucleotides are TGTGCCGCAAGGGGGGAGGCCTACTATGGCTACACCTTC.